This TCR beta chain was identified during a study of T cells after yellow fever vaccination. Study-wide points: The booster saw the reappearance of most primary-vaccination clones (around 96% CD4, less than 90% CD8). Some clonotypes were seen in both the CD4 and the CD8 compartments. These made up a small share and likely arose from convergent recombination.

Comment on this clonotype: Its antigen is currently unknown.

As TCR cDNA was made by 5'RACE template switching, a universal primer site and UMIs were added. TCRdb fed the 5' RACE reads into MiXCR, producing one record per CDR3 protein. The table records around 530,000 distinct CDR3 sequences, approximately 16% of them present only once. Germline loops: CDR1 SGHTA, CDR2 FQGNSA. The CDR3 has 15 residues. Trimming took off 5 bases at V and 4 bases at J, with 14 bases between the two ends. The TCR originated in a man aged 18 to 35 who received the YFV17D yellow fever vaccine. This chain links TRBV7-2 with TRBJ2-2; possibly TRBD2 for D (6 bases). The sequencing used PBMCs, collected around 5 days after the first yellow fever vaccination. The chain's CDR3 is CASSLDRGITGELFF. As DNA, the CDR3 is TGTGCCAGCAGCCTTGATCGGGGGATCACCGGGGAGCTGTTTTTT.